This T cell receptor (beta chain) was retrieved from a study of cytomegalovirus exposure and HLA in healthy donors. Notes on this clone: Its target is not known.

The CDR3 sequence is 13 residues long. V lost 3 bases, J lost 6 bases, and 11 bases lay in between. CDR1 is LNHDA and CDR2 is SQIVND in the germline V gene (reference sequence). Clones were read by immunoSEQ multiplex PCR, and TCRdb kept only the in-frame ones, dropping some. The table records about 55,000 clones, 90% of them present only once. A roughly 120-subject validation cohort, separate from the approximately 670-subject first cohort, supplied the donors. Study observations and caveats: In a later analysis, first-cohort TCR clusters were found to tend to co-occur in the approximately 120 validation repertoires.

The sequence was obtained from a man aged 18 to 29 in good health and CMV-seronegative. This sequence joins TRBV19 and TRBJ1-1; D gene uncertain. Sample: PBMCs. CDR3 DNA: TGTGCCAGTAGTATTGGTAAAGCCTCTGAAGCTTTCTTT. Protein: CASSIGKASEAFF.